The 13 T cell receptor beta chains reported below all come from one sample, sequenced in a study of CD8 T cells in ankylosing spondylitis. TCRdb analysed the 5' RACE reads with MiXCR anew, one entry per CDR3 protein. The data show 250,000 or so distinct CDR3 sequences, with about 18% seen just once and 25% to 40% held by the top ten. What was sequenced was blood, either unsorted or a sorted T cell fraction (not recorded which). These receptors all stem from a male donor with ankylosing spondylitis or in good health (not recorded which).

This rearrangement joins TRBV12-3 or TRBV12-4 to TRBJ2-3; D may be TRBD2 (6 bases). Trimming stripped 7 bases from V and 2 bases from J, with 13 bases between. The length of the CDR3 is 14 residues. The CDR3 region is CASTSGLNTDTQYF. Written as DNA, the CDR3 is TGTGCCAGCACCTCGGGACTCAACACAGATACGCAGTATTTT.

This clonotype was observed a handful of times. CDR3 coding DNA: TGCAGCGTTGAGATGGCTAGTGACACCGGGGAGCTGTTTTTT. Amino acid sequence: CSVEMASDTGELFF. V and J are TRBV29-1 and TRBJ2-2; D call uncertain. CDR3 length equals 14 residues. Deletions cut 3 bases from V and 3 bases from J, with 11 bases between. Germline CDR1 is SQVTM and CDR2 is ANQGSEA.

This clonotype showed up just a few times. J is TRBJ2-6 and V is TRBV6-1, with 11 bases lining up with TRBD1. CDR3 length equals 16 residues. Germline CDR1 MNHNS, CDR2 SASEGT. V lost 11 bases, J lost 0 bases, and 6 bases stayed unmatched. Here the CDR3 DNA reads TGTGCCTATCGGACAGGGGGCGACTCTGGGGCCAACGTCCTGACTTTC. Translation: CAYRTGGDSGANVLTF.

The V and J genes are TRBV4-3 and TRBJ2-1; tentatively, D is TRBD1 (7 bases). V was shortened by 2 bases and J by 7 bases, with 18 bases between the two germline ends. This CDR3 region has 16 residues. CDR1 and CDR2 (germline): LGHNA, YSLEER. The CDR3 DNA follows: TGCGCCAGCAGCCAATTTAGGGGGCCGGCGGGAAATGAGCAGTTCTTC. It is translated as CASSQFRGPAGNEQFF.

The CDR3 coding sequence is TGTGCCATCCTAAGGGAGGGAGAGAACTCCTACGAGCAGTACTTC. This translates into CAILREGENSYEQYF. The chain uses TRBV6-1 and TRBJ2-7; TRBD2 matches 7 bases. This CDR3 contains 15 residues. J gave up 0 bases and V 10 bases, and 12 bases lay outside the gene matches. Germline loops: CDR1 MNHNS, CDR2 SASEGT.

This clonotype was counted between two and nine times. The J gene is TRBJ2-3, the V gene TRBV7-9; 8 bases match TRBD2. J gave up 5 bases and V 4 bases, and 8 bases lay outside the gene matches. The germline V gene encodes CDR1 SEHNR and CDR2 FQNEAQ (reference sequence). The CDR3 consists of 15 residues. CDR3 coding DNA: TGTGCCAGCAGCTCCGGAGGAGCGGGAGAAGATACGCAGTATTTT. This encodes CASSSGGAGEDTQYF. Variable domain in full (rest from reference TRBV7-9 and TRBJ2-3): DTGVSQNPRHKITKRGQNVTFRCDPISEHNRLYWYRQTLGQGPEFLTYFQNEAQLEKSRLLSDRFSAERPKGSFSTLEIQRTEQGDSAMYLCASSSGGAGEDTQYFGPGTRLTVL.

J is TRBJ2-5 and V is TRBV29-1; 9 bases agree with TRBD1. The ends lost 6 bases at V and 0 bases at J; junction bases unmatched: 5. Germline-derived CDR1 and CDR2 are SQVTM and ANQGSEA. This CDR3 comprises 14 residues. CDR3 amino acids: CSVGDRVYQETQYF. The CDR3 DNA follows: TGCAGCGTCGGGGACAGGGTATACCAAGAGACCCAGTACTTC.

CDR3 DNA sequence: TGTGCCAGCAGCGTAGATAGCGGGACCGTTTGGGAGCAGTACTTC. Amino acids: CASSVDSGTVWEQYF. V and J are TRBV9 and TRBJ2-7; 8 nucleotides align to TRBD2. Germline CDR1 and CDR2: SGDLS and YYNGEE. The CDR3 contains 15 residues. J was trimmed by 7 bases and V by 0 bases; bases with no gene match: 9.

This clonotype occurred once. The V call is TRBV6-5, the J call TRBJ1-1; D is ambiguous. Germline CDR1 reads MNHEY; CDR2 reads SVGAGI. V was clipped by 2 bases and J by 1 base, with 5 bases between them. This CDR3 is 13 amino acids long. The chain's CDR3 is CASSYVKNTEAFF. The DNA of the CDR3 is TGTGCCAGCAGTTACGTGAAGAACACTGAAGCTTTCTTT.

The V and J genes are TRBV27 and TRBJ1-5, with D maybe TRBD1 (6 bases). Per the germline V gene, CDR1 is MNHEY and CDR2 is SMNVEV (reference sequence). V lost 5 bases to trimming and J lost 0 bases, with 14 bases between them. The length of the CDR3 is 16 residues. Here the CDR3 DNA reads TGTGCCAGCAGTCCGCGGACAGAGTATAGCAATCAGCCCCAGCATTTT. Translation gives CASSPRTEYSNQPQHF.

Only a few counts were recorded for this clonotype. The chain uses TRBV4-3 and TRBJ2-7, with no clear D. The V end lost 0 bases, the J end lost 3 bases, and 9 bases lay between the germline ends. The CDR3 runs 14 residues. Germline V gene sequence: CDR1 LGHNA, CDR2 YSLEER. CDR3 coding DNA: TGCGCCAGCAGCCAAGATTTTGGCGGCTACGAGCAGTACTTC. It encodes CASSQDFGGYEQYF.

Ten or more counts support this clonotype. V gene TRBV5-6 combines with J gene TRBJ1-5, with D unresolved. Trimming pared 0 bases from V and 4 bases from J, leaving 8 bases between. The germline CDR1 and CDR2 sequences are SGHDT and YYEEEE. This CDR3 has 14 residues. DNA of the CDR3: TGTGCCAGCAGCTTGGCACACGATAATCAGCCCCAGCATTTT. Amino acid sequence: CASSLAHDNQPQHF.

The J gene is TRBJ2-1, the V gene TRBV29-1, with 9 bases matching TRBD2. Germline V gives CDR1 SQVTM, CDR2 ANQGSEA. V lost 4 bases and J lost 9; bases outside the gene matches: 7. This CDR3 is 13 amino acids long. CDR3 sequence: CSVATSGWFEQFF. As DNA, the CDR3 is TGCAGCGTTGCGACTAGCGGTTGGTTTGAGCAGTTCTTC.